This T cell receptor (beta chain) was sequenced in a study of blood T cells in healthy people across ages. Whole-study context: Template switching picked up about one barcoded beta molecule for each two T cells.

The donors, healthy Caucasians from Russia, were aged about 6 to 95. Of note for this clonotype: Its target is unknown. One end of the junction is discordant with germline, which a read error may explain.

With a J-beta primer mix and a sample-barcoded 5' primer, a second PCR ran about 7 to 12 cycles. The template-switch adaptor, which had 12 random nucleotides, put a tag on each cDNA molecule. TCRdb redid the calling of the 5' RACE reads with MiXCR, one entry per CDR3 protein. The repertoire has approximately 850,000 distinct CDR3 sequences, over 45% of them found once; the top ten carry about 20%. Germline V gene data show CDR1 as SGHDT and CDR2 as YYEEEE. The CDR3 spans 14 residues. Findings and limits, study-wide: The fall in TCR beta diversity per million T cells was roughly linear with age.

This TCR came from a man aged 30-40 years in good health. The chain is built from TRBV5-6 and TRBJ2-6; D not resolved. The sample was blood. CDR3 protein: CVSSHKPGANVLTF. The CDR3 DNA reads as TGTGTCAGCAGTCATAAACCTGGGGCCAACGTCCTGACTTTC.